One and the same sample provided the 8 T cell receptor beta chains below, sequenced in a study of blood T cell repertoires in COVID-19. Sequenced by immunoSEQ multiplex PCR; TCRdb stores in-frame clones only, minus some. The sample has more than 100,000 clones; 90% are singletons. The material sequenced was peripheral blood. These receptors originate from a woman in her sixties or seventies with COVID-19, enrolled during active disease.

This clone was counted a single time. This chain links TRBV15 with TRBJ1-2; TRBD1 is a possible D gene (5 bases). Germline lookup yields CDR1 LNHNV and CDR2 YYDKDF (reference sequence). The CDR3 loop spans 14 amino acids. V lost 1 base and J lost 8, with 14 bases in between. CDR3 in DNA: TGTGCCACCAGCAGAGTAGGCTGGGGGGAAGGCTACACCTTC. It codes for CATSRVGWGEGYTF.

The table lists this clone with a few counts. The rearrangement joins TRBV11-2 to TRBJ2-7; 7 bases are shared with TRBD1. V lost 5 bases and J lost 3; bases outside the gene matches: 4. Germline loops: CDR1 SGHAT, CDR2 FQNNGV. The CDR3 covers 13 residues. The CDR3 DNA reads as TGTGCCAGCAGCGAGGGACAGATCTACGAGCAGTACTTC. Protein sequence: CASSEGQIYEQYF. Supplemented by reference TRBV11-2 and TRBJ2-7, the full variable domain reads EAGVAQSPRYKIIEKRQSVAFWCNPISGHATLYWYQQILGQGPKLLIQFQNNGVVDDSQLPKDRFSAERLKGVDSTLKIQPAKLEDSAVYLCASSEGQIYEQYFGPGTRLTVT.

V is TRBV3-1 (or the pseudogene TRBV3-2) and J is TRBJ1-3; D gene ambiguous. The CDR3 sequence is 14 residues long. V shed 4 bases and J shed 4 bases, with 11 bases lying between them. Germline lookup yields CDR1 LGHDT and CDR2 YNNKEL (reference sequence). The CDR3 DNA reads TGTGCCAGCAGCCCCGGGAGGGTCGGAAACACCATATATTTT. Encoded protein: CASSPGRVGNTIYF.

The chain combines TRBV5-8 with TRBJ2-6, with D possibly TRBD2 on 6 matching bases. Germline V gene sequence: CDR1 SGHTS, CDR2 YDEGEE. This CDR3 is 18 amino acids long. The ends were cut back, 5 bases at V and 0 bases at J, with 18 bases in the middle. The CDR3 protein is CASRLPPGGPSGANVLTF. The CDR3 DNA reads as TGTGCCAGCAGACTCCCGCCTGGAGGGCCCTCTGGGGCCAACGTCCTGACTTTC.

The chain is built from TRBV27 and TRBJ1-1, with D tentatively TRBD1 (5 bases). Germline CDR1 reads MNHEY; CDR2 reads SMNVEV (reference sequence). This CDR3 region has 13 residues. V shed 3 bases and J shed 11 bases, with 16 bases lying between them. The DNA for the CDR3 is TGTGCCAGCAGTTTTGGGAGCGGGACCGAGGCTTTCTTT. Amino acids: CASSFGSGTEAFF.

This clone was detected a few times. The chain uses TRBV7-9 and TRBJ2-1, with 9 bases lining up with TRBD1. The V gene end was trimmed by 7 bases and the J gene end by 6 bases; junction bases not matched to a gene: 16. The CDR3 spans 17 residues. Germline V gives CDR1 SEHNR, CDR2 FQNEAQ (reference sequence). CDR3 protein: CASIGLSWDRVINEQFF. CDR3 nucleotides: TGTGCCAGCATCGGCTTGAGTTGGGACAGGGTTATCAATGAGCAGTTCTTC.

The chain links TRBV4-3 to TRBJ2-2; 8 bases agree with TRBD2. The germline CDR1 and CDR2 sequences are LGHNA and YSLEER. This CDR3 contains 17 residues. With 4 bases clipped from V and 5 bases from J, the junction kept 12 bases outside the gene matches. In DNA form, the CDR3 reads TGCGCCAGCAGCCCATATGGGGTAGCGGGGAGGACCGGGGAGCTGTTTTTT. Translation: CASSPYGVAGRTGELFF.

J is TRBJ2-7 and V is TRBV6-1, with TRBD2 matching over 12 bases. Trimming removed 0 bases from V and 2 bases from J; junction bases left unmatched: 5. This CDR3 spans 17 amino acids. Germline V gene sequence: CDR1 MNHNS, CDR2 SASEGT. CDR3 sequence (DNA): TGTGCCAGCAGTGAAGCTGTCTGGACTAGCGGGGCCTACGAGCAGTACTTC. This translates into CASSEAVWTSGAYEQYF.